Below, 8 T cell receptor delta chains from the same sample are listed, as sequenced in a study of gamma-delta chains in newborns, infants, children. TCRdb redid the clone calls on the reads with CATT. The sample has about 4,900 delta-chain clones; 2.5% to 3% are singletons. Source material: blood. These receptor sequences come from a child who was a newborn, infant or young child, either healthy, febrile or measles-vaccinated (not recorded which).

As to this clone: This may stem from a read error, because a much larger clone lies one nucleotide away. The genes are TRDV2 and TRDJ3; TRDD3 matches 7 bases. TCRdb carries no J gene annotation; the J gene was assigned here by matching the DNA with germline. Germline V gene data show CDR1 as GEAIGNYY and CDR2 as EKD. This CDR3 is built from 17 residues. The CDR3 DNA reads as TGTGCCTGTGACACCGCTGGGGGCTCCTGGGACGCCCGACAGATGTTTTTC. Translating gives CACDTAGGSWDARQMFF.

This clone appeared a few times. Additional DNA sequences in this sample encode the identical CDR3. The V call is TRDV2, the J call TRDJ3; 12 bases agree with TRDD3. Germline V gives CDR1 GEAIGNYY, CDR2 EKD. V lost 0 bases, J lost 1 base, and 3 bases stayed unmatched. This CDR3 region has 19 residues. CDR3 nucleotide sequence: TGTGCCTGTGACACCGCTGGGGGATACGCGTCCTGGGACACCCGACAGATGTTTTTC. This codes for CACDTAGGYASWDTRQMFF.

The gene calls are TRDV1 and TRDJ1, with D possibly TRDD3 on 6 matching bases. Germline assignment: CDR1 TSWWSYY and CDR2 QGS. Trimming cost V 8 bases and J 0 bases, with 22 bases left between them. This CDR3 has 17 amino acids. CDR3 sequence reads: CALWIGRGSRYTDKLIF. The CDR3 nucleotides read TGTGCTCTTTGGATTGGAAGGGGATCAAGGTACACCGATAAACTCATCTTT.

This clone was detected a few times. At one end the junction does not follow the germline gene, possibly because of a read error. The chain couples TRDV2 to TRDJ3, with 12 bases aligning to TRDD3. Germline V gene data show CDR1 as GEAIGNYY and CDR2 as EKD. This CDR3 region has 18 residues. This CDR3 reads CACYTGGYNSWDTRQMFF. The CDR3 nucleotides are TGTGCCTGTTACACTGGGGGATACAACTCCTGGGACACCCGACAGATGTTTTTC.

This clone was counted between two and nine times. Relative to the germline gene, one junction end is altered; a read error may explain this. This chain connects TRDV2 to TRDJ1; the match to TRDD3 covers 7 bases. Germline lookup yields CDR1 GEAIGNYY and CDR2 EKD. The CDR3 totals 18 residues. CDR3 in amino acids: CACDTVGGLGPKTDKPIF. DNA of the CDR3: TGTGCCTGTGACACCGTGGGAGGACTGGGGCCCAAGACCGATAAACCCATCTTT.

The V gene is TRDV2, the J gene TRDJ1; 10 bases are a match to TRDD3. The CDR3 extends over 17 amino acids. V trimming: 3 bases; J trimming: 0 bases; junction bases outside the gene matches: 9. Germline CDR1 and CDR2: GEAIGNYY and EKD. Written as DNA, the CDR3 is TGTGCCTGTGACGCTGTACTGGGGGATCCGTACACCGATAAACTCATCTTT. Translation gives CACDAVLGDPYTDKLIF.

The chain combines TRDV1 with TRDJ3, with 9 bases aligning to TRDD3. From germline, CDR1 is TSWWSYY and CDR2 QGS. The trim removed 2 bases at V and 1 base at J, leaving 24 bases unmatched. This CDR3 is 25 amino acids long. CDR3: CALGEGPYPSAPYWGTSWDTRQMFF. CDR3 nucleotides: TGTGCTCTTGGGGAAGGTCCATACCCCTCCGCACCTTACTGGGGGACTTCCTGGGACACCCGACAGATGTTTTTC.

The genes are TRDV2 and TRDJ3; 13 positions agree with TRDD3. J was trimmed by 3 bases and V by 3 bases; bases with no gene match: 7. The CDR3 runs to 19 residues. The germline gives CDR1 GEAIGNYY, CDR2 EKD. CDR3 DNA: TGTGCCTGTGACCCAATACTGGGGGATACGGGCTGGGACACCCGACAGATGTTTTTC. It specifies CACDPILGDTGWDTRQMFF.